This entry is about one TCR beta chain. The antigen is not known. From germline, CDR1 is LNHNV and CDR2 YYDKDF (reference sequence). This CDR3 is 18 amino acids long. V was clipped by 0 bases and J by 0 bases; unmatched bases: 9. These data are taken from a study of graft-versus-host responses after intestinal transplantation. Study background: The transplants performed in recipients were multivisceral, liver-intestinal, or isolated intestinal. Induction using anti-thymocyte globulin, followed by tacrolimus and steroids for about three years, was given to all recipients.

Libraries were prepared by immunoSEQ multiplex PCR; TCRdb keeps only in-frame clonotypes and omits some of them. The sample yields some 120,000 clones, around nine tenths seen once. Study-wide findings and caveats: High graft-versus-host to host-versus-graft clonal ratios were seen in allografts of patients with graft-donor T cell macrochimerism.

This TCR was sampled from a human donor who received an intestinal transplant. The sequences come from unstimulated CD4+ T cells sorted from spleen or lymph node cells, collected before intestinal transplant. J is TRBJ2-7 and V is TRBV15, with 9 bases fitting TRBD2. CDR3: CATSRDIVAGEISYEQYF. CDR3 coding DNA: TGTGCCACCAGCAGAGATATTGTAGCGGGAGAGATCTCCTACGAGCAGTACTTC.